This T cell receptor (beta chain) appears in the sequencing data of a study of CD8 T cells in ankylosing spondylitis. Overall study findings and caveats: The study looked at matched synovial fluid samples from ankylosing spondylitis patients. Disease-linked clones were reported to be significantly enriched there. Seemingly characteristic of ankylosing spondylitis blood was a TCR beta motif consisting of eight highly homologous variants.

J was trimmed by 3 bases and V by 4 bases; bases with no gene match: 15. This CDR3 is 17 amino acids long. CDR1 LGHDT and CDR2 YNNKEL come from the germline V gene (reference sequence). TCRdb re-derived calls from the 5' RACE reads in MiXCR, one entry per CDR3 protein. Of roughly 130,000 distinct CDR3 sequences in the sample, about 7% were seen once. This clonotype was seen repeatedly, ten times or more. Its antigen remains unidentified. This TCR was sampled from a male donor with ankylosing spondylitis or in good health (not recorded which). The sequencing input was blood, either unsorted or a sorted T cell fraction (not recorded which). The chain joins TRBV3-1 to TRBJ2-7; 7 nucleotides match TRBD1. The CDR3 nucleotides read TGTGCCAGCAGCCCCAACATGATAGTAGCAGGGGGCTACGAGCAGTACTTC. This sequence encodes CASSPNMIVAGGYEQYF.